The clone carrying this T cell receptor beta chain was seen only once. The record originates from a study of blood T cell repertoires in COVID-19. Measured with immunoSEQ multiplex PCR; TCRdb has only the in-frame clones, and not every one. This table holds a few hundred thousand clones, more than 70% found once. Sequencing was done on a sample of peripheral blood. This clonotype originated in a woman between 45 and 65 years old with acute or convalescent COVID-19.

In DNA form, the CDR3 reads TGTGCCAGCAGCCCCCTCGGAGGGTACAATGAGCAGTTCTTC. It encodes CASSPLGGYNEQFF. V gene TRBV3-1 (or the pseudogene TRBV3-2) combines with J gene TRBJ2-1, with a weak D call TRBD2 (6 bases). Trimming took off 4 bases at V and 4 bases at J, with 11 bases between the two ends. This CDR3 is 14 amino acids long. The germline CDR1 and CDR2 sequences are LGHDT and YNNKEL (reference sequence).